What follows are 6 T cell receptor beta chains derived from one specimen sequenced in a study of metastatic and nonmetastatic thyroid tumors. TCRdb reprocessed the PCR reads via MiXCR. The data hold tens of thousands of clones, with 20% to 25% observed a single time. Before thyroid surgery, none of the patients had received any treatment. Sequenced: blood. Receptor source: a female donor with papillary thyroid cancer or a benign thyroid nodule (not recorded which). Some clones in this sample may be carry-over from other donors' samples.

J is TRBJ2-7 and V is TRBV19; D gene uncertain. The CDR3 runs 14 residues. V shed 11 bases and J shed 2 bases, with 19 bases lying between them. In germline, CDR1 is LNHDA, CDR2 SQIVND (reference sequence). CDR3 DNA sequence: TGTGCCTCCATCGATCGGGTGGGCCCCTACGAGCAGTACTTC. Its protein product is CASIDRVGPYEQYF. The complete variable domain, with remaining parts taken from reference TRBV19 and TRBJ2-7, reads DGGITQSPKYLFRKEGQNVTLSCEQNLNHDAMYWYRQDPGQGLRLIYYSQIVNDFQKGDIAEGYSVSREKKESFPLTVTSAQKNPTAFYLCASIDRVGPYEQYFGPGTRLTVT.

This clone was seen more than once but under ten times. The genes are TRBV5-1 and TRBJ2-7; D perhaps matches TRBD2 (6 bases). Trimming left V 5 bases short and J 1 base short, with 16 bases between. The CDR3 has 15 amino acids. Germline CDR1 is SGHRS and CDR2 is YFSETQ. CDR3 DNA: TGCGCCAGCAGAGTAGCGGTCTCAACGTCCTACGAGCAGTACTTC. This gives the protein CASRVAVSTSYEQYF. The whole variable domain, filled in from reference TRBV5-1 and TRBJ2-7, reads KAGVTQTPRYLIKTRGQQVTLSCSPISGHRSVSWYQQTPGQGLQFLFEYFSETQRNKGNFPGRFSGRQFSNSRSEMNVSTLELGDSALYLCASRVAVSTSYEQYFGPGTRLTVT.

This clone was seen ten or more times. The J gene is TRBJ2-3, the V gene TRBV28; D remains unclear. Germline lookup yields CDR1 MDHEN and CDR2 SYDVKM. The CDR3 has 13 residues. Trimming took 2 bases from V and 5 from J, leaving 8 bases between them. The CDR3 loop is CASSLVGRDTQYF. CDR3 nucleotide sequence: TGTGCCAGCAGTTTAGTAGGGCGAGATACGCAGTATTTT.

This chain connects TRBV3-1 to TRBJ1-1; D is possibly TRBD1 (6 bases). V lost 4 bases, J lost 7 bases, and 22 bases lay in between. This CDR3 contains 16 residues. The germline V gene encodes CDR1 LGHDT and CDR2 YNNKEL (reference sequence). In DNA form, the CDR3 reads TGTGCCAGCAGCCGAAAGTGGGGGGGGCGCCCGTTTGAAGCTTTCTTT. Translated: CASSRKWGGRPFEAFF.

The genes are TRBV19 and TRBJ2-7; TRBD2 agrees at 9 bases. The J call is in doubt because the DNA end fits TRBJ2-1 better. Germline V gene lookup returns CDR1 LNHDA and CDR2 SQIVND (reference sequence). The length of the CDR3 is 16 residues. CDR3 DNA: TGTGCCAGTAGTCGTCTAGCGGGACGGGGGACGGACGAGCAGTTCTTC. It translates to CASSRLAGRGTDEQFF.

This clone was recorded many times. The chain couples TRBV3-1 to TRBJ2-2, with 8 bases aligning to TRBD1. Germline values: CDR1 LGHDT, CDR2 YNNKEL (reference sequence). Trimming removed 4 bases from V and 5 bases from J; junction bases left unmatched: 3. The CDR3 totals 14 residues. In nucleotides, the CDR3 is TGTGCCAGCAGCCCCCGACAGGGGACCGGGGAGCTGTTTTTT. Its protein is CASSPRQGTGELFF.